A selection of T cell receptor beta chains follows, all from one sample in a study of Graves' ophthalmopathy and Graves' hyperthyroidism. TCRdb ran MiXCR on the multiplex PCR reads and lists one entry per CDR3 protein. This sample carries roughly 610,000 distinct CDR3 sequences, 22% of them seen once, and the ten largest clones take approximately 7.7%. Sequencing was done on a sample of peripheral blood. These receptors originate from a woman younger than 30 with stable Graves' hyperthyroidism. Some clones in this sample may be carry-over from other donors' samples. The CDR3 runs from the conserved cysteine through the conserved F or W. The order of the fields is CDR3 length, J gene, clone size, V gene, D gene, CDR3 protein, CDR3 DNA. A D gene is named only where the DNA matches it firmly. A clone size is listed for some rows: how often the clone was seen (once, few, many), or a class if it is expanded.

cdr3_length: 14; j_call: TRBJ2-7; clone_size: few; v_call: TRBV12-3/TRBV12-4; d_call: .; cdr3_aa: CASKPQGGTYEQYF; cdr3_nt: TGTGCCAGCAAACCACAGGGGGGGACCTACGAGCAGTACTTC
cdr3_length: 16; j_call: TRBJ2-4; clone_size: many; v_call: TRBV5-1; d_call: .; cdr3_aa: CASSLEGRLAKNIQYF; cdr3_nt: TGCGCCAGCAGCCTTGAGGGCCGACTAGCCAAAAACATTCAGTACTTC
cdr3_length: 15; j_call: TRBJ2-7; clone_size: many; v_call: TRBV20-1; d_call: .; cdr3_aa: CSARDYRRESGEQYF; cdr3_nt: TGCAGTGCTAGAGATTACCGTAGGGAGTCGGGTGAGCAGTACTTC
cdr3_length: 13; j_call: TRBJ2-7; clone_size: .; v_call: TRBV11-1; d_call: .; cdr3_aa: CASSPTQKYEQYF; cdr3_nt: TGTGCCAGCAGCCCGACACAAAAATACGAGCAGTACTTC
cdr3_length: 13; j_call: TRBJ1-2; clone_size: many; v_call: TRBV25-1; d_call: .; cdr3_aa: CASPTRREYGYTF; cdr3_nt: TGTGCCAGCCCCACCAGGAGAGAGTATGGCTACACCTTC
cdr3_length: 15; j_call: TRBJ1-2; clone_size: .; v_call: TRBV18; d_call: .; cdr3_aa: CASSPPPSRSYGYTF; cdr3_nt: TGTGCCAGCTCACCACCTCCAAGCCGATCCTATGGCTACACCTTC
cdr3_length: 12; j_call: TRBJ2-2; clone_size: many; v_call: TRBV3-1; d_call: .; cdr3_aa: CASSQVIGELFF; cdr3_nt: TGTGCCAGCAGCCAAGTAATCGGGGAGCTGTTTTTT
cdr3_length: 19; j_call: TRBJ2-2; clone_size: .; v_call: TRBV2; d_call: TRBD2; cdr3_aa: CASRGGRLAAMENTGELFF; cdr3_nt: TGTGCCAGCAGGGGGGGACGGCTAGCGGCCATGGAAAACACCGGGGAGCTGTTTTTT
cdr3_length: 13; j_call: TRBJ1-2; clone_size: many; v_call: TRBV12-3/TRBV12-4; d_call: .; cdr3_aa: CASSPDRGESYTF; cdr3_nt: TGTGCCAGCAGCCCGGATCGAGGGGAGAGCTACACCTTC
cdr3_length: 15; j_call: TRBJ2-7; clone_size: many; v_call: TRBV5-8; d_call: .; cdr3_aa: CASSLAQDNSYEQYF; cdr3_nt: TGTGCCAGCAGCTTGGCACAGGATAACTCCTACGAGCAGTACTTC
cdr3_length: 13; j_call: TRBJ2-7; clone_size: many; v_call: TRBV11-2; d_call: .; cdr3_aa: CASNRDNPGEQYF; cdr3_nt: TGTGCCAGTAACCGGGACAATCCAGGCGAGCAGTACTTC
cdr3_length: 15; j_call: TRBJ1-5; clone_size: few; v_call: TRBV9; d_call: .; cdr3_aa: CASSVTGIVGQPQHF; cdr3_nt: TGTGCCAGCAGCGTCACAGGGATCGTGGGTCAGCCCCAGCATTTT
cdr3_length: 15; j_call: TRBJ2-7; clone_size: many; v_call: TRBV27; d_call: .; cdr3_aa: CASSLWSGGRYEQYF; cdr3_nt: TGTGCCAGCAGTTTATGGTCCGGGGGTCGGTACGAGCAGTACTTC
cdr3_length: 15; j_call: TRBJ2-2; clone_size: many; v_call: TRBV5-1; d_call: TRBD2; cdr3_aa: CASSPGGAFTGELFF; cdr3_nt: TGCGCCAGCAGCCCCGGGGGGGCTTTCACCGGGGAGCTGTTTTTT
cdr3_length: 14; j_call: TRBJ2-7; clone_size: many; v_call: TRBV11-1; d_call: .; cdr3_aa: CASSATSVWGEQYF; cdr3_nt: TGTGCCAGCAGCGCGACTTCCGTTTGGGGCGAGCAGTACTTC
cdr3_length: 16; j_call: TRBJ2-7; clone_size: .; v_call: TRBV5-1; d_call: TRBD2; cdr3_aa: CASSLTSGSQSCEQYF; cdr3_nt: TGCGCCAGCAGCTTAACTAGCGGGAGTCAGTCCTGCGAGCAGTACTTC
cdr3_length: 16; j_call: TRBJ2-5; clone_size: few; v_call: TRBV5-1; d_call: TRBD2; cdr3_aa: CASSPTLAGPQGTQYF; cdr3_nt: TGCGCCAGCAGCCCAACGTTAGCGGGGCCTCAAGGGACCCAGTACTTC
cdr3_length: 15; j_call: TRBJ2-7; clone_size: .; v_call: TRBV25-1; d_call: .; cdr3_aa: CASSYGVGVAYEQYF; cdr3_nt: TGTGCCAGCTCCTACGGGGTGGGAGTTGCCTACGAGCAGTACTTC
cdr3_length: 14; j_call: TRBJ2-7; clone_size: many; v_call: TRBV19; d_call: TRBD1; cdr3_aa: CASSMTGIFYEQYF; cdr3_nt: TGTGCCAGTAGTATGACAGGGATTTTCTACGAGCAGTACTTC
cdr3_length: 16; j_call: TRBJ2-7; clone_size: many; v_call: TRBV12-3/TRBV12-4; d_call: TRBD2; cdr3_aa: CASSFGTSGRNHEQYF; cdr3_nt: TGTGCCAGCAGTTTCGGGACTAGCGGGAGAAACCACGAGCAGTACTTC
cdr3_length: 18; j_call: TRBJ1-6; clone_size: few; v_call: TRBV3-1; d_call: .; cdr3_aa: CASSPAPNSGSYNSPLHF; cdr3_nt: TGTGCCAGCAGCCCTGCGCCCAATAGTGGCTCCTATAATTCACCCCTCCACTTT
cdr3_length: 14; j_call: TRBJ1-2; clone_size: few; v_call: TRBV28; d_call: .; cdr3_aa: CASSLASATYGYTF; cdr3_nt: TGTGCCAGCAGTTTAGCCTCCGCTACGTATGGCTACACCTTC
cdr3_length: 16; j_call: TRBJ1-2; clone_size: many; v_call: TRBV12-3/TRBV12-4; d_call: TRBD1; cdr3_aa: CASSLDPGQGADGYTF; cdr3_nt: TGTGCCAGCAGTTTAGACCCCGGACAGGGGGCGGATGGCTACACCTTC
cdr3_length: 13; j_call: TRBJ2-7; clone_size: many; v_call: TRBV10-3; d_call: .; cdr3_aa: CAISVGGNYEQYF; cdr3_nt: TGTGCCATCAGTGTAGGCGGGAACTACGAGCAGTACTTC
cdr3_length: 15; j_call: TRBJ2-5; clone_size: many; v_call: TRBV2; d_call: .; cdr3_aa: CASRLGTHIQETQYF; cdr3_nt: TGTGCCAGCAGACTTGGAACCCATATCCAAGAGACCCAGTACTTC
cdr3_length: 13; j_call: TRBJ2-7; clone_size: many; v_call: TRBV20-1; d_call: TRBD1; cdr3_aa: CSAEAGQGGEQYF; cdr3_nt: TGCAGTGCCGAGGCGGGACAGGGTGGCGAGCAGTACTTC
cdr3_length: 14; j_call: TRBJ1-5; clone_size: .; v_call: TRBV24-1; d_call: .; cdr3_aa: CATSVRDGNQPQHF; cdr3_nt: TGTGCCACCAGTGTCCGGGACGGCAATCAGCCCCAGCATTTT
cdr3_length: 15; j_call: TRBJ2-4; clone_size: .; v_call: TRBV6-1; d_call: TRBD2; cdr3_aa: CASQTSGGDKNIQYF; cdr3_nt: TGTGCCAGCCAGACTAGCGGAGGGGACAAAAACATTCAGTACTTC
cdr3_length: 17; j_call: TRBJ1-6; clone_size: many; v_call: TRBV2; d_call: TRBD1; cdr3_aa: CASSEWADRGHNSPLHF; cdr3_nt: TGTGCCAGCAGTGAGTGGGCGGACAGGGGGCATAATTCACCCCTCCACTTT
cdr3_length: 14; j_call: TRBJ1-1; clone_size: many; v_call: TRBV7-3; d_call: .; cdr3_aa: CASSPQGVNTEAFF; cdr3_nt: TGTGCCAGCAGCCCGCAGGGCGTGAACACTGAAGCTTTCTTT
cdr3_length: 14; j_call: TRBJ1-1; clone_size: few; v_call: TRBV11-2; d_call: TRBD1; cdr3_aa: CASSHGQATTEAFF; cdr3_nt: TGTGCCAGCAGCCACGGACAGGCGACCACTGAAGCTTTCTTT
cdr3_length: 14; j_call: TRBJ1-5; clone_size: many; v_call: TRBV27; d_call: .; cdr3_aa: CASAIGTPNQPQHF; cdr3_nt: TGTGCCAGCGCGATAGGGACTCCCAATCAGCCCCAGCATTTT
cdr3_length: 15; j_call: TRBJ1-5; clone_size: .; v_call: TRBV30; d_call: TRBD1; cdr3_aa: CAWSVGAGGSQPQHF; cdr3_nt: TGTGCCTGGAGTGTTGGGGCAGGGGGGTCTCAGCCCCAGCATTTT
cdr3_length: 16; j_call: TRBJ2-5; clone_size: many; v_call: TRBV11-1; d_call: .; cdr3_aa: CASSPNRWGSGETQYF; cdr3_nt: TGTGCCAGCAGCCCCAACCGATGGGGGAGCGGGGAGACCCAGTACTTC
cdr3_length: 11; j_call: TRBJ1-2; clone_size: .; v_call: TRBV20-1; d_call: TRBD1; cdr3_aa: CTHRGPDGYTF; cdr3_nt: TGCACACACAGGGGGCCAGATGGCTACACCTTC
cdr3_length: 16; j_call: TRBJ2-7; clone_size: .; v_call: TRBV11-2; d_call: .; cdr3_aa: CASSDRGRGLGGEQYF; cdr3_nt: TGTGCCAGCAGCGACAGGGGTCGAGGACTAGGGGGCGAGCAGTACTTC
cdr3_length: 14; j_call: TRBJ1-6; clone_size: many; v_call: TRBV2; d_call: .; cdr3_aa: CASGYESYNSPLHF; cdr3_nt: TGTGCCAGCGGGTACGAGTCCTATAATTCACCCCTCCACTTT
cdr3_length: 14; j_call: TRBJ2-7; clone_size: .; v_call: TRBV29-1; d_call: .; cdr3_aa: CSVEDRHNSYEQYF; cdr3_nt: TGCAGCGTTGAAGATCGGCACAACTCCTACGAGCAGTACTTC
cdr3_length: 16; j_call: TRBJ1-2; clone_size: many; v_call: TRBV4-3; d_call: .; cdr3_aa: CASSQDNNLPNYGYTF; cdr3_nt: TGCGCCAGCAGCCAAGATAACAACCTTCCTAACTATGGCTACACCTTC
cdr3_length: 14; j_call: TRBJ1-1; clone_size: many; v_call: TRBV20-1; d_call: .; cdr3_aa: CSASVSPGGTEAFF; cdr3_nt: TGCAGTGCTAGTGTCTCCCCGGGAGGGACTGAAGCTTTCTTT
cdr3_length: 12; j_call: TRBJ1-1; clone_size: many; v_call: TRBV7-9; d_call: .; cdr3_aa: CASARENTEAFF; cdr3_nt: TGTGCCAGCGCACGGGAGAACACTGAAGCTTTCTTT
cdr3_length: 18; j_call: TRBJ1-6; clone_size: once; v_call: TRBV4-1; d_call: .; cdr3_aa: CASSQGPSAGSYNSPLHF; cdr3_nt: TGCGCCAGCAGCCAAGGACCTTCCGCGGGGTCCTATAATTCACCCCTCCACTTT
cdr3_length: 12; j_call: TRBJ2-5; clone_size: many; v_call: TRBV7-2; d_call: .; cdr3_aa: CASSPSSQTQYF; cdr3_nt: TGTGCCAGCAGCCCAAGCAGCCAGACCCAGTACTTC
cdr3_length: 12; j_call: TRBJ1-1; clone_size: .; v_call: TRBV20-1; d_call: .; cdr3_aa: CSASRSETEAFF; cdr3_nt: TGCAGTGCTAGTCGTAGTGAAACTGAAGCTTTCTTT
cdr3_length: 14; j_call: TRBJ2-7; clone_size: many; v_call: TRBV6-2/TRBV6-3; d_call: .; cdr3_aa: CASSYTQGPYEQYF; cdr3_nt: TGTGCCAGCAGTTACACCCAGGGCCCCTACGAGCAGTACTTC
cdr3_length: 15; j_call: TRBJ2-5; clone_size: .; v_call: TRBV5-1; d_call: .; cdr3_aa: CASSLGAVGQATQYF; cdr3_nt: TGCGCCAGCAGCTTGGGGGCGGTGGGACAAGCGACCCAGTACTTC
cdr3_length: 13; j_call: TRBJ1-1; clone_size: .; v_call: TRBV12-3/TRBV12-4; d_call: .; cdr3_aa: CASSFSGHTEAFF; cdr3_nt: TGTGCCAGCAGTTTCTCTGGGCACACTGAAGCTTTCTTT
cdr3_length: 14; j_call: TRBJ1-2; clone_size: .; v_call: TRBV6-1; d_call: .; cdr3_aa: CASSAQGRDYGYTF; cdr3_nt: TGTGCCAGCAGTGCCCAGGGAAGGGACTATGGCTACACCTTC
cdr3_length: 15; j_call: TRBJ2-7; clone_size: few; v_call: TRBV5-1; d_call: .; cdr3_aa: CASSLSRDSSYEQYF; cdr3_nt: TGCGCCAGCAGCTTATCGCGGGACAGTTCCTACGAGCAGTACTTC
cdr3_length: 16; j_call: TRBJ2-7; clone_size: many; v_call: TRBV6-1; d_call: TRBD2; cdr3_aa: CASAGLAGGPGYEQYF; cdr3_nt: TGTGCCAGCGCGGGACTAGCGGGAGGGCCTGGGTACGAGCAGTACTTC
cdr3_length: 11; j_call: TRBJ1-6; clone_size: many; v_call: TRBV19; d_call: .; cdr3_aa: CASGGGSPLHF; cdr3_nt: TGTGCCAGTGGGGGGGGTTCACCCCTCCACTTT
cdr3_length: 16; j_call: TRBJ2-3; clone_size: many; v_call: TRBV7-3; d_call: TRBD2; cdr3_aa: CASSLTGGSRADTQYF; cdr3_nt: TGTGCCAGCAGCTTAACGGGCGGGAGTAGGGCAGATACGCAGTATTTT
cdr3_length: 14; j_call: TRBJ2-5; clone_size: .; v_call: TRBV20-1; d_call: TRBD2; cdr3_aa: CSASPGGAVETQYF; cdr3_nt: TGCAGTGCTAGTCCCGGGGGGGCAGTTGAGACCCAGTACTTC
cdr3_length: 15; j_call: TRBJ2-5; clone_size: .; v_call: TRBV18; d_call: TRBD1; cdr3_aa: CASSLGQGGTKTQYF; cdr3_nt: TGTGCCAGCTCACTTGGACAGGGAGGAACAAAGACCCAGTACTTC
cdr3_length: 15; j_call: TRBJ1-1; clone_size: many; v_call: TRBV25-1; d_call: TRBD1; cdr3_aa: CASSKTGGRRTEAFF; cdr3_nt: TGTGCCAGCAGTAAAACAGGGGGAAGGCGCACTGAAGCTTTCTTT
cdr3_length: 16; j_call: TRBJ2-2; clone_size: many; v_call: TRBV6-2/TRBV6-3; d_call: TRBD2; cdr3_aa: CASSRTSGSNTGELFF; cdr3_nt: TGTGCCAGCAGTCGAACTAGCGGGAGTAACACCGGGGAGCTGTTTTTT
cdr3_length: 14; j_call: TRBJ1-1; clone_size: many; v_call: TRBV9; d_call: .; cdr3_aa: CASSVTTENTEAFF; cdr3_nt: TGTGCCAGCAGCGTCACGACGGAGAACACTGAAGCTTTCTTT